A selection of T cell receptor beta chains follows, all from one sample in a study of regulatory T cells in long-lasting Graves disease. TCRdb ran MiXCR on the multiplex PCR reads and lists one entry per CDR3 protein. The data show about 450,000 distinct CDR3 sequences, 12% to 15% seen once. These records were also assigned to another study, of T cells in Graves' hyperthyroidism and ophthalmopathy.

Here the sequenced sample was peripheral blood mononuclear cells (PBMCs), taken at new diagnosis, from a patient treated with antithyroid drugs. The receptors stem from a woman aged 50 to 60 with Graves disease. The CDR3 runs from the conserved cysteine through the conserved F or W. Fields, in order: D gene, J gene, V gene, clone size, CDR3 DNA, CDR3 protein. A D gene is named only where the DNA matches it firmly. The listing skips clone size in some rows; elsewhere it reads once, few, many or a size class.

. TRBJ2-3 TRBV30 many TGTGCCTGGAGTGACGCAGGATCAGATACGCAGTATTTT CAWSDAGSDTQYF
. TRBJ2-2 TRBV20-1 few TGCAGTGCTAGAGATCCGGGAGATCAAACCGGGGAGCTGTTTTTT CSARDPGDQTGELFF
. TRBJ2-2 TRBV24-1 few TGTGCCACCAGTGATTTCGGGGGAAGCACCGGGGAGCTGTTTTTT CATSDFGGSTGELFF
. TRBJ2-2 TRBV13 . TGTGCCAGCAGCCCTGGCTGGACTACGAGCGGGGAGCTGTTTTTT CASSPGWTTSGELFF
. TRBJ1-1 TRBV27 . TGTGCCAGCAGTTTATTGACAGGCGCCGGAGATGAAGCTTTCTTT CASSLLTGAGDEAFF
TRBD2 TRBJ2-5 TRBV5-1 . TGCGCCAGCAGCCCGGGGACTAGCGGGATCAGAGAGACCCAGTACTTC CASSPGTSGIRETQYF
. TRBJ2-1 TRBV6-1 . TGTGCCAGCAGTCAGACTAGGGGGAGCCCCTACAATGAGCAGTTCTTC CASSQTRGSPYNEQFF
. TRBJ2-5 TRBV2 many TGTGCCAGCAGTGGAGACAGGTACCAAGAGACCCAGTACTTC CASSGDRYQETQYF
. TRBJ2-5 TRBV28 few TGTGCCAGCAGTTTACGTAGCATGTACCAAGAGACCCAGTACTTC CASSLRSMYQETQYF
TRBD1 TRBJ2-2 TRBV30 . TGTGCCTGCCGGGACAGGGGAACCGGGGAGCTGTTTTTT CACRDRGTGELFF
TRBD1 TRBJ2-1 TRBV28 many TGTGCCAGCAGTCCGATGACAGGGGCCCAATACAATGAGCAGTTCTTC CASSPMTGAQYNEQFF
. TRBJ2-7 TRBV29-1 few TGCAGCGTTGTGCCCCCCAACGGGGCCTACGAGCAGTACTTC CSVVPPNGAYEQYF
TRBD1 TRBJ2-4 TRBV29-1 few TGCAGCGTCGCGACAGGGCCCATTCAGTACTTC CSVATGPIQYF
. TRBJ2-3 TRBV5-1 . TGCGCCAGCGCAATCAGCACAGATACGCATCATTTT CASAISTDTHHF
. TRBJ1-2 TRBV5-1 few TGCGCCAGCAGCTTGGGGATGGGGAACTATGGCTACACCTTC CASSLGMGNYGYTF
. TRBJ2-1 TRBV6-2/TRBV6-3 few TGTGCCAGCAGTTACTCGCCGGGGGAGTACAATGAGCAGTTCTTC CASSYSPGEYNEQFF
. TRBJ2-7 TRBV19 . TGTGCCAGTAGTGCCGGGACTGGTCAATACGAGCAGTACTTC CASSAGTGQYEQYF
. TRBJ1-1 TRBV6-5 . TGTGCCAGCAGTTACTCCCTACAGGGAAACACTGAAGCTTTCTTT CASSYSLQGNTEAFF
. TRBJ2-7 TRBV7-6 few TGTGCCAGCAGCTTAAACGGACAAGGGCCCTACGAGCAGTACTTC CASSLNGQGPYEQYF
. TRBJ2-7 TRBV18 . TGTGCCAGCTCACAGGGGCCACTATCCTACGAGCAGTACTTC CASSQGPLSYEQYF
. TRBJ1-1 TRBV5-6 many TGTGCCAGCAGCTTTAGGGGGGTGAACACTGAAGCTTTCTTT CASSFRGVNTEAFF
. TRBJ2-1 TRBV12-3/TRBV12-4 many TGTGCCAGCAAGGGGACGAAGGGAATCTCCTACAATGAGCAGTTCTTC CASKGTKGISYNEQFF
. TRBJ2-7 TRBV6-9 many TGTGCCAGCAGTTACTCTGGATTCTACGAGCAGTACTTC CASSYSGFYEQYF
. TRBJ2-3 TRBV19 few TGTGCCAGTAGTGCGACGGGCGAGGGTACAGATACGCAGTATTTT CASSATGEGTDTQYF
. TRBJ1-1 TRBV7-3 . TGTGCCAGCAGCCGCCCCGGGGACACTGAAGCTTTCTTT CASSRPGDTEAFF
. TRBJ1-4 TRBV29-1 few TGCAGCGTTGAAGGGGGCAGCCGTGCAGGACTGTTTTTT CSVEGGSRAGLFF
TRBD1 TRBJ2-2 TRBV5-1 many TGTGCCAGCAGTCCTGGACAGGGACGGACCGGGGAGCTGTTTTTT CASSPGQGRTGELFF
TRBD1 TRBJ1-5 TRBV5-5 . TGTGCCAGCAGCTTGGGCCCCTGGGACAGGGGACGCAATCAGCCCCAGCATTTT CASSLGPWDRGRNQPQHF
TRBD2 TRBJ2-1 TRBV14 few TGTGCCAGCAGCCAATTAAGCGGGAATTACAATGAGCAGTTCTTC CASSQLSGNYNEQFF
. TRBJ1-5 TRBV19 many TGTGCCAGTAGTAGACGCGCGGGCGGGGGTGGTAATCAGCCCCAGCATTTT CASSRRAGGGGNQPQHF
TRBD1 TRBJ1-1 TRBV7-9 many TGTGCCAGCAGCTCAAAAAGATATAGGACAGGGGAACGCGCTGAAGCTTTCTTT CASSSKRYRTGERAEAFF
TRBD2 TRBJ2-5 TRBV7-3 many TGTGCCAGCAGCCGGGGACTAGCCGGATGGGAGACCCAGTACTTC CASSRGLAGWETQYF
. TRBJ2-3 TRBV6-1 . TGTGCCAGCAGCCTTAACAGGGTCGCAGATACGCTGTATTTT CASSLNRVADTLYF
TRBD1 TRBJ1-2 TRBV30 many TGTGCCTGGTTCAGGGGGCCATATGGCTACACCTTC CAWFRGPYGYTF
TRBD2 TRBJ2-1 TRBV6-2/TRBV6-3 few TGTGCCAGCAGGTTAGCGGGAGAAGGGGAAAATGAGCAGTTCTTC CASRLAGEGENEQFF
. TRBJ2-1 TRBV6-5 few TGTGCCAGCAGTTACTGGGGACTCTCCAACCCTTACAATGAGCAGTTCTTC CASSYWGLSNPYNEQFF
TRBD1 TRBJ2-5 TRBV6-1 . TGTGCCAGCTCGGGGACAGGGGTATCCTCTCCCTTACAAGAGACCCAGTACTTC CASSGTGVSSPLQETQYF
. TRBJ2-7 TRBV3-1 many TGTGCCAGCAGCCCAGTGGGGTCCTACGAGCAGTACTTC CASSPVGSYEQYF
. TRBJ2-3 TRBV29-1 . TGCAGCGTTCGCCTAATCACAGATACGCAGTATTTT CSVRLITDTQYF
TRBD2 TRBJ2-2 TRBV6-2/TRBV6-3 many TGTGCCAGCAGCGCCCTAGCGGGAGGCACCGGGGAGCTGTTTTTT CASSALAGGTGELFF
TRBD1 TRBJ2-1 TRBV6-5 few TGTGCCAGCAGTTACTCGCAGGGGGCCAGTGAGCAGTTCTTC CASSYSQGASEQFF
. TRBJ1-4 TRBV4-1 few TGCGCCAGCAGCCCCCGCGAGGCCGGGGGGGAAAAACTGTTTTTT CASSPREAGGEKLFF
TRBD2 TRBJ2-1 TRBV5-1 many TGCGCCAGCAGCTTGGCACTAGCGGGCATCAATGAGCAGTTCTTC CASSLALAGINEQFF
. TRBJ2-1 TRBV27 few TGTGCCAGCAGCCTAGTGGCGGAATACAATGAGCAGTTCTTC CASSLVAEYNEQFF
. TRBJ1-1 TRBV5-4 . TGTGCCAGCACCCCGCCGCCAGGGGCCTCCACTGAAGCTTTCTTT CASTPPPGASTEAFF
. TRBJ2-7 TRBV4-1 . TGCGCCAGCAGCCAGTCGTTCAACTACGAGCAGTACTTC CASSQSFNYEQYF
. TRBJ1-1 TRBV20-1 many TGCAGTGCTAGAGATTACAGTAACACTGAAGCTTTCTTT CSARDYSNTEAFF
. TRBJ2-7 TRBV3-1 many TGTGCCAGCAGCCAAGAGGGGAAGGGACGCGCCTACGAGCAGTACTTC CASSQEGKGRAYEQYF
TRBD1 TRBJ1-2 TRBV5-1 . TGCGCCAGCAGCTTGGCCGACAGGGCCTATGGCTACACCTTC CASSLADRAYGYTF
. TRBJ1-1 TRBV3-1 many TGTGCCAGCAGCCAAGTCGAAGGCCAGGAAGCTTTCTTT CASSQVEGQEAFF
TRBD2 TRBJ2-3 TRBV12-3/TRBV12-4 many TGTGCCAGCAGTTTAGAAGGGACTAGCGGGAGCTTACCTCCCACAGATACGCAGTATTTT CASSLEGTSGSLPPTDTQYF
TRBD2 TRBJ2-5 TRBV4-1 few TGCGCCAGCAGCCAAGGCCCGGGGGGACTAGCGGGTTTGGAGACCCAGTACTTC CASSQGPGGLAGLETQYF
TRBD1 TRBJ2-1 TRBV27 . TGTGCCAGCAGTTACCGACAGGGGCCGCTCTCCTACAATGAGCAGTTCTTC CASSYRQGPLSYNEQFF